The text below deals with one TCR beta chain. Its cognate antigen is unknown. The data were obtained in a study of long-term antiretroviral therapy in people with HIV. Study-level points and caveats: All blood samples came from the years 2004 to 2017, possibly under older ART regimens.

Survey level was the resolution at which the v3.0 immunoSEQ assay ran. Clones were read by immunoSEQ multiplex PCR, and TCRdb kept only the in-frame ones, dropping some. The sample has about 25,000 clones; 85% to 90% are singletons. The V segment lost 6 bases and the J segment 1 base; nucleotides outside the gene matches: 5. This CDR3 has 15 amino acids. The V gene's germline CDR1 is MNHNY and CDR2 SVGAGI (reference sequence). This receptor was taken from a woman younger than 45 with HIV. Sequences were derived from unsorted PBMCs, sampled 1.9 years after starting antiretroviral therapy. The rearrangement links TRBV6-6 to TRBJ1-5; TRBD1 matches 8 bases. The CDR3 loop is CASSLQGASNQPQHF. The CDR3 bases are TGTGCCAGCAGCCTCCAGGGGGCAAGCAATCAGCCCCAGCATTTT.